This is a list of T cell receptor beta chains from one sample in a study of blood T cell repertoires in COVID-19. Profiled with immunoSEQ multiplex PCR; TCRdb holds only in-frame clones, not every one. This table holds about 180,000 clones, 86% found once. The sample consisted of peripheral blood. All receptors come from a woman aged 30 to 39 with active or convalescent COVID-19. Both conserved end residues are part of each CDR3. Fields, in order: J gene, V gene, CDR3 protein.

j_gene: TRBJ2-1; v_gene: TRBV6-1; CDR3aa: CASSETPRLAHEQFF
j_gene: TRBJ1-4; v_gene: TRBV6-1; CDR3aa: CASSDFQGATNEKLFF
j_gene: TRBJ2-3; v_gene: TRBV7-7; CDR3aa: CASSVGTTRGTDTQYF
j_gene: TRBJ1-6; v_gene: TRBV7-6; CDR3aa: CASSPWSGGGRGSPLHF
j_gene: TRBJ2-5; v_gene: TRBV7-2; CDR3aa: CASSLGLQRQETQYF
j_gene: TRBJ1-1; v_gene: TRBV28; CDR3aa: CASTLRGADTEAFF
j_gene: TRBJ1-1; v_gene: TRBV20-1; CDR3aa: CSGEENTEAFF
j_gene: TRBJ2-7; v_gene: TRBV5-1; CDR3aa: CASSLLSGSPYEQYF
j_gene: TRBJ1-1; v_gene: TRBV5-1; CDR3aa: CASSRRTGGTEAFF
j_gene: TRBJ2-1; v_gene: TRBV19; CDR3aa: CASNSGRAMLF
j_gene: TRBJ1-1; v_gene: TRBV2; CDR3aa: CASAGHSNTEAFF
j_gene: TRBJ2-3; v_gene: TRBV18; CDR3aa: CASSPGTAGRTDTQYF
j_gene: TRBJ1-4; v_gene: TRBV18; CDR3aa: CASSPTYSGVVDEKLFF
j_gene: TRBJ2-1; v_gene: TRBV19; CDR3aa: CASSMVTGEYNEQFF
j_gene: TRBJ1-5; v_gene: TRBV7-2; CDR3aa: CASNPGPSNQPQHF
j_gene: TRBJ1-2; v_gene: TRBV30; CDR3aa: CAWRPQGLNYGYTF
j_gene: TRBJ1-2; v_gene: TRBV9; CDR3aa: CASSSWTSSGGYTF
j_gene: TRBJ1-3; v_gene: TRBV9; CDR3aa: CASSARGGTGTGNTIYF
j_gene: TRBJ1-5; v_gene: TRBV3-1/TRBV3-2; CDR3aa: CASSRDRGNQPQHF
j_gene: TRBJ2-7; v_gene: TRBV5-1; CDR3aa: CASGSGGSYEQYF
j_gene: TRBJ1-1; v_gene: TRBV5-1; CDR3aa: CASSHPDSNTEAFF
j_gene: TRBJ2-3; v_gene: TRBV5-1; CDR3aa: CASSFGTKDTQYF
j_gene: TRBJ2-1; v_gene: TRBV6-1; CDR3aa: CASSEATTSGGLSSYNEQFF
j_gene: TRBJ1-3; v_gene: TRBV7-7; CDR3aa: CASSSSSGNTIYF
j_gene: TRBJ1-4; v_gene: TRBV4-1; CDR3aa: CASSSTGRREKLFF
j_gene: TRBJ1-1; v_gene: TRBV19; CDR3aa: CASSTIQDGAFF
j_gene: TRBJ1-5; v_gene: TRBV18; CDR3aa: CASSPNGGQPQHF
j_gene: TRBJ2-5; v_gene: TRBV28; CDR3aa: CASSPGQGTQETQYF
j_gene: TRBJ2-1; v_gene: TRBV5-6; CDR3aa: CASSLVAGYNEQFF